The 5 T cell receptor beta chains listed next were all sequenced from one sample in a study of T cell responses to AZD1222 COVID-19 vaccine. Sequenced by immunoSEQ multiplex PCR; TCRdb stores in-frame clones only, minus some. The repertoire consists of fewer than 200,000 clones, with around 88% occurring once and the leading ten covering 11%. Sequencing used peripheral blood, obtained 28 days after the second AZD1222 dose. Every receptor here comes from an adult who received the AZD1222 COVID-19 vaccine.

The genes are TRBV7-2 and TRBJ2-1; D may be TRBD2 (5 bases). Germline loops: CDR1 SGHTA, CDR2 FQGNSA. The CDR3 loop spans 12 amino acids. The V gene lost 1 base and the J gene lost 8 bases, with 6 bases spanning the gap. CDR3 amino acids: CASSLGGYEQFF. In DNA form, the CDR3 reads TGTGCCAGCAGCTTAGGAGGGTATGAGCAGTTCTTC.

Comments on this clone: This same CDR3 is encoded by further DNA sequences in the sample. The genes are TRBV19 and TRBJ1-6; 9 nucleotides align to TRBD1. V shed 4 bases and J 7 bases; nucleotides not matched to a gene: 5. The CDR3 spans 15 residues. Per the germline V gene, CDR1 is LNHDA and CDR2 is SQIVND (reference sequence). In DNA, the CDR3 is TGTGCCAGTAGTACCGGGACAGGGTCCAATTCACCCCTCCACTTT. It specifies CASSTGTGSNSPLHF.

The gene calls are TRBV4-1 and TRBJ2-3; 9 nucleotides line up with TRBD2. Germline V gives CDR1 MGHRA, CDR2 YSYEKL. Trimming cost V 7 bases and J 2 bases; bases outside gene matches: 7. This CDR3 has 15 residues. CDR3 nucleotides: TGCGCCAGCACCCAGCGGGGGGCGCTCACAGATACGCAGTATTTT. It encodes CASTQRGALTDTQYF.

J is TRBJ2-3 and V is TRBV13; TRBD1 agrees at 7 bases. The CDR3 has 16 residues. Looked up from germline, CDR1 is PRHDT and CDR2 is FYEKMQ (reference sequence). V shed 2 bases, J shed 2 bases, and the junction held 7 bases outside the gene matches. The CDR3 bases are TGTGCCAGCAGCTTAAATGAGGGGGCCTTCACAGATACGCAGTATTTT. Translating gives CASSLNEGAFTDTQYF.

The gene calls are TRBV7-8 and TRBJ1-5; D gene uncertain. CDR1 SGHVS and CDR2 FQNEAQ come from the germline V gene. V was trimmed by 8 bases and J by 2 bases, leaving 7 bases between them. This CDR3 is 12 amino acids long. The CDR3 is CASGRGNQPQHF. The DNA of the CDR3 is TGTGCCAGCGGTCGGGGCAATCAGCCCCAGCATTTT. The full variable domain, in which reference TRBV7-8 and TRBJ1-5 provide the parts outside the CDR3, is GAGVSQSPRYKVAKRGQDVALRCDPISGHVSLFWYQQALGQGPEFLTYFQNEAQLDKSGLPSDRFFAERPEGSVSTLKIQRTQQEDSAVYLCASGRGNQPQHFGDGTRLSIL.